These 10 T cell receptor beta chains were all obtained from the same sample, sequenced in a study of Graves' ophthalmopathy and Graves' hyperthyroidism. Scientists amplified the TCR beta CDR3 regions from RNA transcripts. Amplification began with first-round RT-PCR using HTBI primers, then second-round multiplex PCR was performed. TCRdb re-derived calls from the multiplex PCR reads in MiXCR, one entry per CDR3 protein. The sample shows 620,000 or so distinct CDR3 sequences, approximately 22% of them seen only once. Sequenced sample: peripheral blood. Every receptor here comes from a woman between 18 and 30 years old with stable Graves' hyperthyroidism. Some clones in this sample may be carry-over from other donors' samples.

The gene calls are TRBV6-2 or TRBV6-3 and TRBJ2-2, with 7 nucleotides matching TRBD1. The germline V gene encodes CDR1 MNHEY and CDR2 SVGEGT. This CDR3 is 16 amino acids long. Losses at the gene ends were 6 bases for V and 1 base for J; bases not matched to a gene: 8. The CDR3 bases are TGTGCCAGCAGCCCTCGGGACAGAATGAACACCGGGGAGCTGTTTTTT. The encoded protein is CASSPRDRMNTGELFF.

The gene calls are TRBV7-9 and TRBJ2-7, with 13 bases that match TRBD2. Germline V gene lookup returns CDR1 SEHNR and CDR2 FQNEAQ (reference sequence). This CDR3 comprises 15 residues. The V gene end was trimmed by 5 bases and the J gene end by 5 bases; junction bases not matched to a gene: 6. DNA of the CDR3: TGTGCCAGCAGCCCTCGGACTAGCGGGGGCGACGAGCAGTACTTC. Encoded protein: CASSPRTSGGDEQYF.

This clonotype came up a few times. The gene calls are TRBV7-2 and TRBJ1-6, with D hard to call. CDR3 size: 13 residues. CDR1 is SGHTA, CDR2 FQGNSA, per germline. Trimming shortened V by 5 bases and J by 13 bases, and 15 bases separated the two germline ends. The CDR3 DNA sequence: TGTGCCAGCAGCCCAGATAGTAGTTCGCCCCTCCACTTT. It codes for CASSPDSSSPLHF.

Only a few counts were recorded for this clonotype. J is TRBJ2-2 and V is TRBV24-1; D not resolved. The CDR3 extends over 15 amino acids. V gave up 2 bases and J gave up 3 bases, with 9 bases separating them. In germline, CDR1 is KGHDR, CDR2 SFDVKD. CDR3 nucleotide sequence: TGTGCCACCAGTGATTCCTTGACATACACCGGGGAGCTGTTTTTT. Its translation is CATSDSLTYTGELFF.

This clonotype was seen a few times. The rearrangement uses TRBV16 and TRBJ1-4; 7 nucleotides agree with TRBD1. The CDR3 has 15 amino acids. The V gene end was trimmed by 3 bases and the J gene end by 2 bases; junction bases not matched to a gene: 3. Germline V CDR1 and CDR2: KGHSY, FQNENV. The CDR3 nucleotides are TGTGCCAGCAGCCAGACAGGGTCCACTAATGAAAAACTGTTTTTT. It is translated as CASSQTGSTNEKLFF.

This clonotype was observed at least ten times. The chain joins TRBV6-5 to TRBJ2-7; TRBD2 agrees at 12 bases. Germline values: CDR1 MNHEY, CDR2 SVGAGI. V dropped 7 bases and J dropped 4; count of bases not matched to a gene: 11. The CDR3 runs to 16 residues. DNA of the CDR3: TGTGCCAGCAAAACCGCTAGCGGGAGGGCCCGTTACGAGCAGTACTTC. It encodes CASKTASGRARYEQYF.

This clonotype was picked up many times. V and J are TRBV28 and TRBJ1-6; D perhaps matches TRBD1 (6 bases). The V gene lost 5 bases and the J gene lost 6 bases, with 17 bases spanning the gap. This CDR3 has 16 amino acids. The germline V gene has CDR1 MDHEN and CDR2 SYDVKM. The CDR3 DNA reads TGTGCCAGCAGTGGGGACGTCTGGGGGGCTAATTCACCCCTCCACTTT. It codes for CASSGDVWGANSPLHF.

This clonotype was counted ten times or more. CDR3 sequence (DNA): TGTGCCTGGAGTGTAAACCCACCCTCTGTAGGGATTAATCAGCCCCAGCATTTT. Translation: CAWSVNPPSVGINQPQHF. The V call is TRBV30, the J call TRBJ1-5; D gene unclear. The CDR3 runs to 18 residues. From germline, CDR1 is GTSNPN and CDR2 SVGIG (reference sequence). The germline V and J ends were trimmed by 0 bases and 4 bases, with 22 bases remaining between them.

The CDR3 region has the DNA TGTGCCAGCAGTACCGTAGTCACCATATATTTT. It codes for CASSTVVTIYF. The chain couples TRBV12-3 or TRBV12-4 to TRBJ1-3; D is unresolved. V was trimmed by 5 bases and J by 9 bases, leaving 8 bases between them. The CDR3 has 11 residues.

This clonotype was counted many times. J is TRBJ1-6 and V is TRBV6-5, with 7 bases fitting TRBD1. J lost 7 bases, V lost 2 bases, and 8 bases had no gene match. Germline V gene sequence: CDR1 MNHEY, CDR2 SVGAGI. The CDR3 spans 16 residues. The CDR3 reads CASSYTPGQRNSPLHF. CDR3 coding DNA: TGTGCCAGCAGTTACACGCCGGGACAGCGGAATTCACCCCTCCACTTT.